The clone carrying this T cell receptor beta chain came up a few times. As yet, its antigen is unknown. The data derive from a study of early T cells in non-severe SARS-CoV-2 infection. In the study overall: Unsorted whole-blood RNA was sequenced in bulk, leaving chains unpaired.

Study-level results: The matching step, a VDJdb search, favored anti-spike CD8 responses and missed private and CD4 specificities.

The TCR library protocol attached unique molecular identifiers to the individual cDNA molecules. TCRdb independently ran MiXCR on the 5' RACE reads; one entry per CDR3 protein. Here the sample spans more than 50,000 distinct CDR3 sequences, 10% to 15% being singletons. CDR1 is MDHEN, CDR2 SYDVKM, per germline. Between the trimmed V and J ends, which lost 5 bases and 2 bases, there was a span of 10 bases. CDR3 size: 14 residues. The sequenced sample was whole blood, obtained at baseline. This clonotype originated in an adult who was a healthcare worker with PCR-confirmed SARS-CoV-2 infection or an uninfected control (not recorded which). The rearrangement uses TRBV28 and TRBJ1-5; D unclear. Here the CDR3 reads CASSRAIGNQPQHF. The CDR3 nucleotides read TGTGCCAGCAGTCGGGCGATCGGCAATCAGCCCCAGCATTTT. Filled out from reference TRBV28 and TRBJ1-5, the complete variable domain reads DVKVTQSSRYLVKRTGEKVFLECVQDMDHENMFWYRQDPGLGLRLIYFSYDVKMKEKGDIPEGYSVSREKKERFSLILESASTNQTSMYLCASSRAIGNQPQHFGDGTRLSIL.